The present T cell receptor beta chain was sequenced within a study of blood T cells in healthy people across ages. At least 6 million PBMCs were isolated per sample. A second PCR of 7 to 11 cycles used a sample-barcoded 5' primer and a J-beta primer mix. TCRdb analysed the 5' RACE reads with MiXCR anew, one entry per CDR3 protein. The table includes roughly 650,000 distinct CDR3 sequences, approximately 31% detected once. In this sample, this clonotype turned up a few times. This CDR3 is built from 15 residues. In germline, CDR1 is LNHNV, CDR2 YYDKDF (reference sequence). With 5 bases removed from V and 7 bases from J, the gap between germline ends came to 17 bases.

The chain employs TRBV15 and TRBJ1-4, with unresolved D. Sequencing was performed on blood. The sequence was obtained from an elderly woman in good health. DNA for the CDR3: TGTGCCACCAGCTCTCCGGTTGGGTTCGGTGAAAAACTGTTTTTT. The encoded protein is CATSSPVGFGEKLFF.